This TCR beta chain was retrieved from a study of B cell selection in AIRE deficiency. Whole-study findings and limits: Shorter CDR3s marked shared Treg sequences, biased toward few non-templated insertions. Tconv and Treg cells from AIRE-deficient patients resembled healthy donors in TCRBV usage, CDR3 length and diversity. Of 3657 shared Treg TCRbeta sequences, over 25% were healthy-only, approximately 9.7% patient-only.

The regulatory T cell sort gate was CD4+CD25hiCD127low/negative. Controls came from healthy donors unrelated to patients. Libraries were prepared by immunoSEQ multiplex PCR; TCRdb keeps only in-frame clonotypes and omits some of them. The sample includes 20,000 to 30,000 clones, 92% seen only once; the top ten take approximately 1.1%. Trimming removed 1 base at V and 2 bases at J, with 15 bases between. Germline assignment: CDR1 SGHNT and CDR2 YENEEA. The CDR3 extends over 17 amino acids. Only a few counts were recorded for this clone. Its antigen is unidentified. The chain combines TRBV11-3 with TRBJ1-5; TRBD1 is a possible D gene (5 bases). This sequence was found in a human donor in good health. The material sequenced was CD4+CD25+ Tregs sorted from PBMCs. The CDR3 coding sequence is TGTGCCAGCAGCTTAGGGAAAAGGGGTTGCGGCAATCAGCCCCAGCATTTT. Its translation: CASSLGKRGCGNQPQHF.